This TCR beta chain was sequenced for a study of blood T cell repertoires in COVID-19. Turning to the study itself: The study drew acute and convalescent COVID-19 samples from the United States, Italy and Spain. T cells, B-cell-depleted T cells, or PBMCs supplied cDNA or gDNA.

The V end was cut by 4 bases, the J end by 7 bases, with 11 bases between. From germline, CDR1 is DFQATT and CDR2 SNEGSKA (reference sequence). The CDR3 runs 11 residues. Per the original data handling: From reference gene primer amplification, estimates of nucleated cell counts were derived. Using immunoSEQ multiplex PCR, the repertoire was profiled, and TCRdb retains in-frame clones only, with some absent. Clonal size and the V and J genes are those of that table, whereas D and trimming came from the DNA. Of around 140,000 clones in the sample, roughly 80% are singletons; the top ten hold 1.4%. The chain joins TRBV20-1 to TRBJ2-7; TRBD1 is a possible D gene (5 bases). The sequenced sample was peripheral blood. The receptor comes from a man between 60 and 75 years old with acute or convalescent COVID-19. The CDR3 spells CSAKGIWEQYF. The CDR3 DNA sequence: TGCAGTGCTAAGGGGATATGGGAGCAGTACTTC.